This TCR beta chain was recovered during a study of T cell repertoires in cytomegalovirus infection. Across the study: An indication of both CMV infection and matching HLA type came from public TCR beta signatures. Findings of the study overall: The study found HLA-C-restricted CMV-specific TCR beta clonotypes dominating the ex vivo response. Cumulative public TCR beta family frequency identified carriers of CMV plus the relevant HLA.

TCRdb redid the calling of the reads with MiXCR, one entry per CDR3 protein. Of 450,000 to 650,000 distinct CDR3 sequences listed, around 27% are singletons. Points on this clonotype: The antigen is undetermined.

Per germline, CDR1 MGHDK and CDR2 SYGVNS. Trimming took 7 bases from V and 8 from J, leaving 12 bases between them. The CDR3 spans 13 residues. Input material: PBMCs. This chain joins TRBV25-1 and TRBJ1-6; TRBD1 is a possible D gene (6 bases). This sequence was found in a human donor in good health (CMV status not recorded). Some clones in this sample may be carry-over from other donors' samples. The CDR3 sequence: CASKGVGDSPLHF. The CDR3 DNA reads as TGTGCCAGCAAGGGGGTCGGGGATTCACCCCTCCACTTT.